This T cell receptor beta chain was captured by sequencing in a study of cytomegalovirus exposure and HLA in healthy donors (dated by TCRdb to between 2016 and 2019). General notes on the study: An earlier analysis of 587 of the donors reported approximately 280 Gb of sequence data and approximately 120 million unique TCR beta sequences obtained from about 180 million T cells. An early release covering roughly 600 HLA-typed donors comprised about 290 gigabases of sequencing data and around 86 million unique TCR sequences. Of the approximately 370 genotyped donors, 81% were placed in the genetic ancestry cluster associated with self-reported Caucasian donors. The aim of the study was to test whether cataloging public T cell receptors could identify signatures of past pathogen exposure. The study profiled the T cell repertoires of approximately 700 subjects by immunosequencing and related them to cytomegalovirus serostatus. In addition to the first cohort of about 650 subjects, a separate validation cohort of 130 or so different subjects was used. To predict cytomegalovirus infection status, the study brought together high-throughput TCR immunosequencing, statistical association of individual TCRs with disease status, and machine learning. A later analysis re-analyzed previously published TCR beta repertoires from 666 donors and added high-resolution HLA genotyping to study TCR occurrence patterns. Rather than using new phenotypic data, the later analysis identified candidate immune exposures from TCR beta sequences and from how often those sequences occurred across donors. To decide whether each TCR beta V gene segment behaved as functional or pseudogenic, an earlier analysis of some 540 of the donors relied on high-throughput TCR beta sequencing. Alongside the repertoire data, information on donor age, sex, ethnicity and CMV serostatus was compiled. A later genetic analysis used genome-wide SNP genotypes for about three fifths of the 666 donors, treating that subset as a discovery cohort. All discovery cohort repertoires had been generated on a single sequencing platform. Class I and class II HLA loci were covered by the typing at four-digit resolution. Typing coverage varied by locus: about 620-630 donors for A, B, C, DRB1 and DQB1; roughly 500 for DQA1; about 570 for DPA1; roughly 450 for DPB1. A handful of DR-DQ haplotypes were handled as single units for association and clustering because linkage in the cohort was strong. Among almost 400 genotyped donors of the cohort, an average of about 240,000 unique TCR beta nucleotide sequences were sequenced per donor, around 18% of them non-productive.

The library relied on the immunoSEQ multiplex PCR assay. For the multiplex PCR, a mixture combining 60 forward primers for TCR Vbeta segments and 13 reverse primers for TCR Jbeta segments was used. A multiplex PCR assay on genomic DNA amplified the CDR3 region of rearranged TCR beta genes. Amplified TCR beta libraries were sequenced as 87-base-pair reads on the Illumina HiSeq System. In the source study's methods: In a later analysis, tens of millions of unique TCR beta chains were counted across the 650 to 750 repertoires, and roughly 11 million of these chains were shared by at least two donors. A nearest-neighbor algorithm error-corrected the raw reads and collapsed the reads into unique sequences, merging closely related sequences to remove PCR and sequencing errors. V, D and J gene segments were assigned by aligning CDR3 sequences to IMGT reference sequences. For a sequence to be retained, at least a six-nucleotide match to both a V gene segment and a J gene segment was required. A rearrangement was called productive if the CDR3 had no stop codons and remained in frame with V and J, and every other rearrangement was called non-productive. CDR3 was defined by IMGT convention, running from the second conserved V-encoded cysteine to the conserved J-encoded phenylalanine. The earlier analysis of approximately 590 of the donors excluded any sequence lacking an unambiguous match to a single V gene segment. In an earlier analysis of 587 of the donors, a V segment was called functional when productive rearrangements were above 56.7%, and segregating when the standard deviation between donors exceeded 5%. A statistical classification framework was built for diagnosing cytomegalovirus status from the catalog of TCR beta chain sequences. V and J gene assignment, in a later analysis, came from comparing TCR nucleotide sequences with IMGT/GENE-DB human TR gene sequences. Using the TCRdist pipeline, a later analysis assigned CDR3 sequences along with most-parsimonious VDJ recombination scenarios. A later analysis defined each TCR beta chain by its CDR3 amino acid sequence plus V-gene family, and excluded reads lacking a unique V-gene family. To address suspected cross-contamination and a sequencing artifact, a later analysis removed roughly 580 highly shared, low-generation-probability nucleotide sequences. For each public chain, a later analysis derived a clonal expansion index from normalized ranks of inferred template counts within each repertoire. In a later analysis, generation probabilities were computed with a VDJ recombination model fitted to out-of-frame rearrangements, and the resulting probabilities were checked against IGoR. In a later analysis, hypergeometric tests were used to score TCR-TCR, TCR-HLA and TCR-CMV co-occurrence, with a repertoire-size bias correction applied to TCR pairs. In a later analysis, false discovery rates were estimated by permuting HLA or CMV assignments 20 times. In a later analysis, co-occurring TCRs were grouped with DBSCAN, and TCRdist sequence similarity was added when clustering was performed within HLA-allele-positive subsets. Co-occurrence clustering excluded repertoires with fewer than 30,000 or more than 120,000 public chains, plus five with anomalous nucleotide sharing. Drawn from immuneACCESS, this table holds only the in-frame rearrangements with V and J called that TCRdb kept. Clones are partly lost; checked studies trace under half to an unresolved V gene and leave the rest unexplained. The V and J calls and the clone size are those of that table, but D and trimming were determined from the DNA. This sample lists 100,000 to 150,000 clones; 75% to 85% were detected once. The ten largest clones add up to about 8.3% of the sample.

Concerning this clone itself: The target of this receptor is not known. Base qualities are missing; no much larger clone stands one base away.

The cohort was made up of 666 healthy bone marrow donors. Cohort members were all nominally healthy when sampled, although unrecorded immune exposures were likely present. The donor tested CMV seropositive, placing the donor among the 289 seropositive members of the cohort. A peripheral blood sample was provided by each donor, and peripheral blood mononuclear cells were used for TCR beta sequencing. Genomic DNA was extracted from the blood cell samples with the Qiagen DNeasy Blood Extraction Kit. The paper's findings and limits, for the study overall: Immune exposure information for the cohort was limited to CMV serostatus. Because some donors lacked HLA typing at each locus, the association tests relied only on the typed subset. Compared with the roughly 670-donor mean, donors in an Asian-associated ancestry cluster had fewer N-insertions in productive TCRs, according to a later genetic analysis. When HLA alleles, especially DR and DQ, strongly co-occurred, TCR associations were difficult to assign to individual alleles. A further reported finding was that TCR beta sequences accurately predicted the HLA-A and HLA-B alleles for most subjects in the first cohort. The authors suggested that the approach could potentially be generalized to other disease states and immunological phenotypes. V-gene and J-gene trimming of TCR beta chains was associated with a missense DCLRE1C variant in a later genetic analysis, and the association was replicated in an independent cohort. Only TCR beta chains were sequenced in this cohort, and the absence of alpha or paired-chain data limited detectable features. Because the 87-base-pair reads could not distinguish some IMGT-functional V segments, including TRBV6-2 and TRBV6-3, those segments were excluded. Because counts were too low, approximately 18 rarely observed V segments, including chromosome 9 orphons, were excluded from the earlier analysis of several hundred of the donors. Most CMV-associated TCR beta chains appeared to be HLA-restricted in a later analysis, and the HLA associations seemed to be driven largely by CMV exposure. According to a later analysis, TCR association rates differed among HLA loci, with DRB1 alleles showing the most associated TCRs and HLA-C alleles showing the fewest. Most TCR sequences were seen in very few donors, while some public TCRs were found in many individuals. The classifier was reported to diagnose cytomegalovirus status with high specificity and sensitivity in both the original and validation cohorts. Compared with equally common non-associated chains, HLA-associated TCR beta chains in a later analysis were more clonally expanded and had lower generation probabilities. A group of highly shared sequence variants was considered likely to be a technical artifact of the sequencing pipeline. In a later analysis, 15,000 to 20,000 TCR beta sequences were associated with specific HLA alleles at a false discovery rate of 0.05. In a later analysis, several top co-occurrence clusters were reported to appear linked to parvovirus B19, influenza, CMV and Epstein-Barr virus. Linkage disequilibrium might explain the correlated functional status among segregating V segments, but an unknown experimental factor could not be ruled out. Presence/absence analyses assumed roughly uniform sequencing depth across donors, an assumption that may not hold. A total of fewer than 200 TCR beta chains were listed by the study as associated with cytomegalovirus. In vitro tests confirmed that a few of the cytomegalovirus-associated TCR beta chains recognize cytomegalovirus antigens. Broadly in line with IMGT annotations, most TCR beta V segments showed up in productive rearrangements about 87% or about 30% of the time in an earlier analysis of some 590 of the donors.

Relative to germline, V is 0 bases shorter and J is 9 bases shorter, with 22 bases between their ends. The germline V gene yields SGHRS for CDR1 and YFSETQ for CDR2. Spanning cysteine to phenylalanine, the CDR3 consists of 17 amino acids. Only CDR3 DNA remains: 51 bases, in frame from the first base. The receptor was derived from a woman in her forties or fifties in good health and CMV-seropositive. This sequence uses TRBV5-1 and TRBJ2-1, and possibly TRBD2, on 8 matching bases. The specimen was PBMCs. The CDR3 protein: CASSLAGGAGGWREQFF. At the DNA level, the sequence is TGCGCCAGCAGCTTGGCCGGGGGGGCAGGGGGATGGCGTGAGCAGTTCTTC.